A single sample gave rise to the 7 T cell receptor beta chains below, sequenced in a study of blood T cells in healthy people across ages (dated by TCRdb to between 2014 and 2016). Libraries came from 5' RACE. Sequenced using an Illumina HiSeq 2500. A second PCR of about 6 to 11 cycles was run with a J-beta primer mix and a sample-barcoded 5' primer. TCRdb applied fastp at Q25 and MiXCR to the public reads, then kept only in-frame beta chains. Identical CDR3 protein sequences are pooled into one entry, listed with their most common genes and DNA. The sample profile shows roughly 800,000 distinct CDR3 sequences; approximately 25% of them were found once. The leading ten clones occupy 9.4% of the sample. The same sample was also studied in work on T cells of mothers and their children.

Source material: blood. These receptors were taken from a boy aged 5-17 years in good health.

The chain combines TRBV4-3 with TRBJ2-5, with 8 bases identical to TRBD2. CDR3 length: 14 residues. Germline lookup yields CDR1 LGHNA and CDR2 YSLEER. With V trimmed by 4 bases and J by 3 bases, 4 bases remained unmatched. DNA for the CDR3: TGCGCCAGCAGCCCAGTTAGCGGGGAAGAGACCCAGTACTTC. As protein: CASSPVSGEETQYF.

The chain carries TRBV25-1 and TRBJ2-5; D gene unclear. From germline, CDR1 is MGHDK and CDR2 SYGVNS. Deletions cut 5 bases from V and 5 bases from J, with 15 bases between. This CDR3 contains 14 residues. CDR3 DNA sequence: TGTGCCAGCAGTCCGTTGTTGGAGAGGGAGACCCAGTACTTC. Protein sequence: CASSPLLERETQYF.

The V gene is TRBV7-9, the J gene TRBJ2-1; 7 bases fit TRBD2. V gave up 5 bases and J gave up 2 bases; unmatched junction bases: 15. This CDR3 comprises 18 residues. Germline V gene data show CDR1 as SEHNR and CDR2 as FQNEAQ (reference sequence). The CDR3 is CASSARTSRDSPYNEQFF. In DNA form, the CDR3 reads TGTGCCAGCAGCGCAAGGACTAGTAGGGACTCTCCCTACAATGAGCAGTTCTTC.

The J gene is TRBJ2-1, the V gene TRBV6-5; D is uncertain. The germline V gene encodes CDR1 MNHEY and CDR2 SVGAGI. This CDR3 has 15 residues. The V gene lost 0 bases and the J gene lost 2 bases, with 8 bases spanning the gap. The CDR3: CASSYSLGPYNEQFF. The DNA of the CDR3 is TGTGCCAGCAGTTACTCGCTAGGTCCCTACAATGAGCAGTTCTTC.

This clonotype was seen a few times. The chain carries TRBV6-6 and TRBJ1-4; 9 bases match TRBD1. CDR3 length equals 14 residues. J lost 7 bases, V lost 4 bases, and 4 bases had no gene match. Per germline, CDR1 MNHNY and CDR2 SVGAGI (reference sequence). DNA of the CDR3: TGTGCCAGCAGTTTTGGGACAGGGATTGAAAAACTGTTTTTT. Translating it yields CASSFGTGIEKLFF.

The CDR3: CASSQDVLNTEAFF. The CDR3, as DNA: TGTGCCAGCAGCCAAGATGTACTGAACACTGAAGCTTTCTTT. This chain uses TRBV3-1 with TRBJ1-1; D not certain. The CDR3 covers 14 residues. CDR1 LGHDT and CDR2 YNNKEL come from the germline V gene (reference sequence). Trimming took off 0 bases at V and 0 bases at J, with 5 bases between the two ends.

V and J are TRBV5-1 and TRBJ2-1, with D perhaps matching TRBD1 (6 bases). CDR1 is SGHRS and CDR2 is YFSETQ in the germline V gene. The CDR3 consists of 15 residues. Trimming took off 3 bases at V and 0 bases at J, with 10 bases between the two ends. The CDR3 loop is CASSSGDSSYNEQFF. The DNA of the CDR3 is TGCGCCAGCAGCTCAGGGGATTCCTCCTACAATGAGCAGTTCTTC.